A single sample is the source of the 22 T cell receptor beta chains below, sequenced in a study of T-cell reconstitution after alpha-beta-depleted transplantation in children. During its preparation, the TCRbeta library received unique molecular identifiers. From the PCR reads, TCRdb called clonotypes with MiXCR, one entry per CDR3 protein. The repertoire holds approximately 270,000 distinct CDR3 sequences, with 9.9% as singletons. This sample comprised PBMCs from the stem cell graft donor, obtained from the stem cell graft. The receptor source for this set is a human donor who donated a stem cell graft to a child with SCID.

There are a few counts of this clonotype. The gene calls are TRBV15 and TRBJ2-3; D is perhaps TRBD2 (7 bases). Germline V gives CDR1 LNHNV, CDR2 YYDKDF (reference sequence). The CDR3 loop spans 15 amino acids. Trimming removed 0 bases from V and 4 bases from J, with 11 bases in between. As DNA, the CDR3 is TGTGCCACCAGCAGAGAAGGGGGGGCGGCAGATACGCAGTATTTT. This codes for CATSREGGAADTQYF.

This chain joins TRBV27 and TRBJ1-5; a weak D match, TRBD1 (5 bases). From germline, CDR1 is MNHEY and CDR2 SMNVEV (reference sequence). There are 16 residues in the CDR3. Trimming shortened V by 0 bases and J by 9 bases, and 18 bases separated the two germline ends. The CDR3 region is CASSLSFRGTPLPQHF. CDR3 nucleotide sequence: TGTGCCAGCAGTTTATCATTTCGGGGGACCCCCCTGCCCCAGCATTTT.

This clonotype was detected a few times. This chain links TRBV20-1 with TRBJ2-3; D might be TRBD2 (6 bases). The CDR3 runs to 17 residues. Germline V lookup: CDR1 DFQATT, CDR2 SNEGSKA (reference sequence). The germline V and J ends were trimmed by 7 bases and 1 base, with 24 bases remaining between them. DNA for the CDR3: TGCAGTGGGGAGAAAGCGGGTCCCGCTGGGGGCACAGATACGCAGTATTTT. Translating it yields CSGEKAGPAGGTDTQYF.

This clonotype has at least ten counts. The chain is built from TRBV5-1 and TRBJ2-2, with D perhaps TRBD1 or TRBD2 (6 bases each). Germline CDR1 SGHRS, CDR2 YFSETQ. The CDR3 loop spans 16 amino acids. Trimming stripped 6 bases from V and 2 bases from J, with 17 bases between. The CDR3 DNA is TGCGCCAGCACCCTCCTGGGGGGACAAAACACCGGGGAGCTGTTTTTT. Encoded protein: CASTLLGGQNTGELFF.

This clonotype was seen a few times. The chain combines TRBV7-9 with TRBJ1-1; D is undetermined. Trimming took 5 bases from V and 7 from J, leaving 17 bases between them. This CDR3 spans 14 amino acids. CDR1 and CDR2 from the germline V gene are SEHNR and FQNEAQ (reference sequence). As DNA, the CDR3 is TGTGCCAGCAGCCGAGATGGTTTTGGCGTTGAAGCTTTCTTT. Encoded protein: CASSRDGFGVEAFF.

This clonotype was detected ten times or more. V is TRBV7-2 and J is TRBJ2-7; TRBD2 agrees at 8 bases. Germline loops: CDR1 SGHTA, CDR2 FQGNSA. V shed 5 bases and J 3 bases; nucleotides not matched to a gene: 6. The CDR3 sequence is 14 residues long. For the CDR3, the DNA is TGTGCCAGCAGCAAATGGGGACTAGGCTACGAGCAGTACTTC. It specifies CASSKWGLGYEQYF.

The chain links TRBV27 to TRBJ2-7, with 7 bases fitting TRBD2. V shed 6 bases and J 3 bases; nucleotides not matched to a gene: 8. Germline CDR1 reads MNHEY; CDR2 reads SMNVEV (reference sequence). This CDR3 is 14 amino acids long. Here the CDR3 reads CASSHDLAGYEQYF. The CDR3 region has the DNA TGTGCCAGCAGCCATGACTTAGCGGGCTACGAGCAGTACTTC.

The chain uses TRBV5-1 and TRBJ2-3; D is unclear. Deletions cut 1 base from V and 6 bases from J, with 12 bases between. Germline V CDR1 and CDR2: SGHRS, YFSETQ. The CDR3 is 14 amino acids. This CDR3 is CASSLSRFRDTQYF. The CDR3, as DNA: TGCGCCAGCAGCTTGAGCAGGTTCAGGGATACGCAGTATTTT. Full variable domain (missing parts from reference TRBV5-1 and TRBJ2-3): KAGVTQTPRYLIKTRGQQVTLSCSPISGHRSVSWYQQTPGQGLQFLFEYFSETQRNKGNFPGRFSGRQFSNSRSEMNVSTLELGDSALYLCASSLSRFRDTQYFGPGTRLTVL.

This clonotype was counted a few times. The chain carries TRBV6-5 and TRBJ2-7, with 7 bases fitting TRBD2. The CDR3 is 15 amino acids. The V and J ends lost 4 bases and 3 bases, in that order; junction bases with no gene match: 9. The germline V gene encodes CDR1 MNHEY and CDR2 SVGAGI. This chain's CDR3 is CASSLRDRGVYEQYF. Written as DNA, the CDR3 is TGTGCCAGCAGTTTAAGGGACCGGGGGGTCTACGAGCAGTACTTC.

This clonotype was found a few times. The J gene is TRBJ2-1, the V gene TRBV20-1; D is undetermined. V gave up 0 bases and J gave up 4 bases, with 10 bases separating them. Germline CDR1 and CDR2: DFQATT and SNEGSKA (reference sequence). This CDR3 comprises 14 residues. The CDR3 spells CSARDRSTYNEQFF. CDR3 nucleotide sequence: TGCAGTGCTAGAGATCGGTCAACTTACAATGAGCAGTTCTTC.

As for this clonotype: The junction does not match germline at one end; this may be a read error. This chain joins TRBV14 and TRBJ2-1, with D perhaps assigned TRBD1 or TRBD2 (7 bases each). The germline gives CDR1 SGHDN, CDR2 FVKESK. This CDR3 is built from 18 residues. Here the CDR3 reads CASSQSWTTGRAYNEQFF. CDR3 in DNA: TGTGCAAGCAGCCAATCGTGGACGACAGGGAGGGCCTACAATGAGCAGTTCTTC.

This clonotype was recorded a few times. The chain combines TRBV12-5 with TRBJ2-1, with D tentatively TRBD2 (5 bases). The CDR3 runs to 15 residues. CDR1 is LGHNT and CDR2 is FRNRAP in the germline V gene. V was cut by 6 bases and J by 0 bases, with 12 bases left in between. CDR3 amino acids: CASGAVTSSYNEQFF. DNA for the CDR3: TGTGCTAGTGGAGCGGTTACTAGCTCCTACAATGAGCAGTTCTTC.

The chain is built from TRBV7-8 and TRBJ2-1; D may be TRBD1 (6 bases). CDR3 length equals 11 residues. V shed 9 bases and J shed 9 bases, with 12 bases lying between them. CDR1 is SGHVS and CDR2 is FQNEAQ in the germline V gene. CDR3 sequence reads: CASTGLSEQFF. The CDR3 DNA reads as TGTGCCAGTACAGGGCTATCTGAGCAGTTCTTC.

This clonotype was detected a few times. CDR3 in amino acids: CSASDRGHMNTEAFF. The CDR3 DNA reads as TGCAGTGCTTCAGACAGGGGCCATATGAACACTGAAGCTTTCTTT. This rearrangement joins TRBV20-1 to TRBJ1-1, with TRBD1 matching 8 bases. This CDR3 region has 15 residues. Trimming at V came to 5 bases and at J to 0 bases, leaving 8 bases not matched to a gene. Germline V gene data show CDR1 as DFQATT and CDR2 as SNEGSKA (reference sequence).

This rearrangement joins TRBV3-1 to TRBJ1-2, with 10 bases identical to TRBD1. This CDR3 has 15 amino acids. J was trimmed by 2 bases and V by 4 bases; bases with no gene match: 4. The V gene's germline CDR1 is LGHDT and CDR2 YNNKEL (reference sequence). The CDR3 DNA is TGTGCCAGCAGCCCGCGACAGGGGGCGAACTATGGCTACACCTTC. Its translation is CASSPRQGANYGYTF. Based on the CDR3 plus reference TRBV3-1 and TRBJ1-2, the full variable domain is DTAVSQTPKYLVTQMGNDKSIKCEQNLGHDTMYWYKQDSKKFLKIMFSYNNKELIINETVPNRFSPKSPDKAHLNLHINSLELGDSAVYFCASSPRQGANYGYTFGSGTRLTVV.

The chain links TRBV27 to TRBJ1-5; the match to TRBD1 covers 8 bases. V was clipped by 5 bases and J by 5 bases; unmatched bases: 11. Germline assignment: CDR1 MNHEY and CDR2 SMNVEV (reference sequence). This CDR3 is 16 amino acids long. The CDR3 DNA reads as TGTGCCAGCAGTCAGGGCCCGACAGGGGTCGATCAGCCCCAGCATTTT. Translation: CASSQGPTGVDQPQHF.

In this sample, this clonotype turned up a few times. The chain has TRBV5-1 and TRBJ2-1, with D possibly TRBD1 on 5 matching bases. This CDR3 spans 16 amino acids. Deletions cut 0 bases from V and 3 bases from J, with 13 bases between. In germline, CDR1 is SGHRS, CDR2 YFSETQ. The CDR3 bases are TGCGCCAGCAGCTTGGTAGGGGCCCGGAACTACAATGAGCAGTTCTTC. It specifies CASSLVGARNYNEQFF. Based on the CDR3 plus reference TRBV5-1 and TRBJ2-1, the full variable domain is KAGVTQTPRYLIKTRGQQVTLSCSPISGHRSVSWYQQTPGQGLQFLFEYFSETQRNKGNFPGRFSGRQFSNSRSEMNVSTLELGDSALYLCASSLVGARNYNEQFFGPGTRLTVL.

This clonotype was observed at least ten times. The chain recombines TRBV20-1 with TRBJ2-7; the D gene is possibly TRBD1 (6 bases). There are 12 residues in the CDR3. Deletions cut 5 bases from V and 2 bases from J, with 10 bases between. Germline V gene sequence: CDR1 DFQATT, CDR2 SNEGSKA (reference sequence). The CDR3 DNA reads as TGCAGTGCTCGCCGGGACACCTACGAGCAGTACTTC. Amino acid sequence: CSARRDTYEQYF.

This clonotype appeared a few times. The chain employs TRBV20-1 and TRBJ2-1; 7 positions match TRBD1. The CDR3 spans 14 residues. Germline-derived CDR1 and CDR2 are DFQATT and SNEGSKA (reference sequence). The J segment lost 1 base and the V segment lost 5 bases, leaving 5 bases of the junction unmatched. CDR3 nucleotide sequence: TGCAGTGCTCCTGACAGGGCTTCCTACAATGAGCAGTTCTTC. It is translated as CSAPDRASYNEQFF.

This clonotype was counted ten times or more. The chain couples TRBV27 to TRBJ2-7; D gene ambiguous. The CDR3 contains 14 residues. Germline CDR1 reads MNHEY; CDR2 reads SMNVEV (reference sequence). Trimming cost V 1 base and J 3 bases, with 10 bases left between them. CDR3 sequence reads: CASSLFWGYYEQYF. The CDR3 coding sequence is TGTGCCAGCAGTTTATTCTGGGGATACTACGAGCAGTACTTC.

The rearrangement joins TRBV20-1 to TRBJ2-7; D remains ambiguous. Trimming left V 6 bases short and J 5 bases short, with 20 bases between. CDR3 length: 14 amino acids. Germline lookup yields CDR1 DFQATT and CDR2 SNEGSKA (reference sequence). The CDR3 loop is CSADAIGLEDEQYF. The CDR3 DNA follows: TGCAGTGCCGATGCGATCGGTCTCGAGGACGAGCAGTACTTC.

This clonotype was picked up a small number of times. V is TRBV5-5 and J is TRBJ2-2; TRBD1 or TRBD2 may be the D gene (5 bases each). The CDR3 extends over 18 amino acids. V lost 1 base and J lost 2, with 18 bases in between. Per germline, CDR1 SGHKS and CDR2 YYEKEE (reference sequence). CDR3 DNA: TGTGCCAGCAGCTTGTTCTGGGACGGAACTTTAAACACCGGGGAGCTGTTTTTT. Protein sequence: CASSLFWDGTLNTGELFF.